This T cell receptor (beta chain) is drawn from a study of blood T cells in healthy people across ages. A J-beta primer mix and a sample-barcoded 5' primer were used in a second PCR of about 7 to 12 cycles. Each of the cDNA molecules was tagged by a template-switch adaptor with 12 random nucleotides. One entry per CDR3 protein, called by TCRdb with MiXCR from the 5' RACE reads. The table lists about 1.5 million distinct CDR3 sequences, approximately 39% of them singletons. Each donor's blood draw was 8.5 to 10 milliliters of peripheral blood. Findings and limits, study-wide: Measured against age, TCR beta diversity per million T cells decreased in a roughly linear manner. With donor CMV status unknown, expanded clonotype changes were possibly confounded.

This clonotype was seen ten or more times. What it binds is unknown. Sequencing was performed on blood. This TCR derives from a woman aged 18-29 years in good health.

CDR3 in amino acids: CASSSQGNEQFF. As DNA, the CDR3 is TGTGCCAGCAGCTCACAGGGTAATGAGCAGTTCTTC. The rearrangement links TRBV9 to TRBJ2-1; the D gene is possibly TRBD1 (6 bases). The CDR3 loop spans 12 amino acids. Trimming left V 4 bases short and J 7 bases short, with 9 bases between. Germline V gene lookup returns CDR1 SGDLS and CDR2 YYNGEE.